These 32 T cell receptor beta chains originate from one sample sequenced in a study of blood T cell repertoires in COVID-19. Generated by immunoSEQ multiplex PCR, the TCRdb table keeps only in-frame clones and is missing some. The sample includes approximately 68,000 clones, 83% of them seen just once. The sequenced material came from peripheral blood. The receptor set was obtained from a woman in her fifties or sixties with acute or convalescent COVID-19.

CDR3: CASSERTGGGQPQHF. CDR3 nucleotide sequence: TGTGCCAGCAGTGAACGGACAGGGGGTGGTCAGCCCCAGCATTTT. The chain employs TRBV2 and TRBJ1-5; TRBD1 aligns across 10 bases. Germline trimming cut 2 bases from V and 6 bases from J; bases unmatched to any gene: 4. Germline CDR1 and CDR2: SNHLY and FYNNEI. This CDR3 has 15 residues.

The genes are TRBV29-1 and TRBJ1-1; perhaps TRBD1 as D (6 bases). The germline CDR1 and CDR2 sequences are SQVTM and ANQGSEA. The CDR3 is made up of 12 amino acids. V lost 5 bases and J 0 bases, leaving 7 bases between the germline ends. As DNA, the CDR3 is TGCAGCGTTTACAGGGTGAACACTGAAGCTTTCTTT. Amino acids: CSVYRVNTEAFF.

This clone was observed a handful of times. The CDR3 sequence: CASSRRRLAGGGEQYF. The CDR3 nucleotides are TGTGCCAGCAGCCGCCGTAGGCTAGCGGGGGGCGGGGAGCAGTACTTC. This chain links TRBV3-1 (or the pseudogene TRBV3-2) with TRBJ2-7, with 11 bases that match TRBD2. Trimming cost V 4 bases and J 7 bases; bases outside gene matches: 12. Germline loops: CDR1 LGHDT, CDR2 YNNKEL (reference sequence). The CDR3 spans 16 residues.

This clone was detected a few times. Other DNA variants within this sample encode the same CDR3. This chain joins TRBV5-1 and TRBJ1-1, with 7 nucleotides matching TRBD1. Trimming cost V 0 bases and J 2 bases; bases outside gene matches: 4. The CDR3 consists of 15 residues. From germline, CDR1 is SGHRS and CDR2 YFSETQ. This chain's CDR3 is CASSLGDRFNTEAFF. The CDR3, as DNA: TGCGCCAGCAGCTTGGGGGACAGATTTAACACTGAAGCTTTCTTT.

CDR3 loop: CASSLRRSSGGKDTQYF. The CDR3 nucleotides read TGTGCCAGCAGCTTAAGGCGGTCTAGCGGGGGAAAAGATACGCAGTATTTT. The chain combines TRBV7-3 with TRBJ2-3; 10 nucleotides line up with TRBD2. CDR3 length: 17 amino acids. Germline CDR1 and CDR2: SGHTA and FQGTGA. The ends lost 1 base at V and 5 bases at J; junction bases unmatched: 9. The complete variable domain, with remaining parts taken from reference TRBV7-3 and TRBJ2-3, reads GAGVSQTPSNKVTEKGKYVELRCDPISGHTALYWYRQSLGQGPEFLIYFQGTGAADDSGLPNDRFFAVRPEGSVSTLKIQRTERGDSAVYLCASSLRRSSGGKDTQYFGPGTRLTVL.

The V call is TRBV5-1, the J call TRBJ2-6; the D gene is possibly TRBD2 (6 bases). This CDR3 comprises 21 residues. V was cut by 5 bases and J by 1 base, with 28 bases left in between. Per the germline V gene, CDR1 is SGHRS and CDR2 is YFSETQ. This CDR3 reads CASRRDLLSMTSPSGANVLTF. Written as DNA, the CDR3 is TGCGCCAGCAGGCGGGACCTCCTTTCGATGACCTCCCCTTCTGGGGCCAACGTCCTGACTTTC.

This chain uses TRBV5-8 with TRBJ1-1; D is unclear. Germline V gives CDR1 SGHTS, CDR2 YDEGEE. This CDR3 spans 15 amino acids. Deletions cut 4 bases from V and 0 bases from J, with 13 bases between. The CDR3 reads CASSRTSAVNTEAFF. CDR3 nucleotides: TGTGCCAGCAGCCGGACTTCCGCAGTGAACACTGAAGCTTTCTTT.

This clone was detected only once. The gene calls are TRBV19 and TRBJ1-5, with a weak D call TRBD1 (5 bases). This CDR3 spans 16 amino acids. The germline CDR1 and CDR2 sequences are LNHDA and SQIVND (reference sequence). V lost 3 bases to trimming and J lost 0 bases, with 12 bases between them. CDR3 protein: CASSIQTVSSNQPQHF. The CDR3 bases are TGTGCCAGTAGTATTCAGACAGTATCTAGCAATCAGCCCCAGCATTTT.

The chain is built from TRBV25-1 and TRBJ1-3; tentatively, D is TRBD1 (5 bases). Germline assignment: CDR1 MGHDK and CDR2 SYGVNS. V lost 2 bases and J 0 bases, leaving 17 bases between the germline ends. CDR3 length: 18 residues. CDR3 in DNA: TGTGCCAGCAGTGAAAGGGTTGGGCAGGGTGGCTCTGGAAACACCATATATTTT. Translation: CASSERVGQGGSGNTIYF. Full variable domain (outside the CDR3, taken from reference TRBV25-1 and TRBJ1-3): EADIYQTPRYLVIGTGKKITLECSQTMGHDKMYWYQQDPGMELHLIHYSYGVNSTEKGDLSSESTVSRIRTEHFPLTLESARPSHTSQYLCASSERVGQGGSGNTIYFGEGSWLTVV.

The CDR3 nucleotides read TGTGCCAGCAAAGCTCACAGGGCCAGCTCCTATAATTCACCCCTCCACTTT. This encodes CASKAHRASSYNSPLHF. This rearrangement joins TRBV2 to TRBJ1-6; maybe TRBD1 (6 bases). The V gene's germline CDR1 is SNHLY and CDR2 FYNNEI. The CDR3 extends over 17 amino acids. Trimming removed 7 bases at V and 0 bases at J, with 16 bases between.

This chain links TRBV2 with TRBJ1-3; 12 bases are a match to TRBD1. The CDR3 has 16 residues. After removal of 6 bases from V and 3 bases from J, the junction contained 6 bases not matched to a gene. Germline CDR1 is SNHLY and CDR2 is FYNNEI. Written as DNA, the CDR3 is TGTGCCAGCAGCGGGACAGGGGGCACCAGTGGAAACACCATATATTTT. Translated, it gives CASSGTGGTSGNTIYF.

This clone was observed a single time. The rearrangement links TRBV23-1 to TRBJ1-1; D unresolved. TRBV23-1 is an ORF, and what it does is uncertain. The ends were cut back, 4 bases at V and 1 base at J, with 19 bases in the middle. The CDR3 has 17 amino acids. The CDR3 nucleotides are TGCGCCAGCAGTCTAGTACCCGCCGAAGTCCGGAACACTGAAGCTTTCTTT. Translated: CASSLVPAEVRNTEAFF.

The chain has TRBV11-2 and TRBJ2-5; 12 positions agree with TRBD2. Trimming at V came to 5 bases and at J to 3 bases, leaving 4 bases not matched to a gene. The germline V gene has CDR1 SGHAT and CDR2 FQNNGV. This CDR3 is built from 15 residues. In DNA form, the CDR3 reads TGTGCCAGCAGCCTTCGACTAGCGGGGGAAGAGACCCAGTACTTC. This encodes CASSLRLAGEETQYF.

The V gene is TRBV14, the J gene TRBJ2-1; 7 bases line up with TRBD1. Germline V gene data show CDR1 as SGHDN and CDR2 as FVKESK. The CDR3 is 14 amino acids. J gave up 12 bases and V 0 bases, and 8 bases lay outside the gene matches. CDR3 nucleotide sequence: TGTGCCAGCAGCCAAGATCGAGCGGCAGGGGGGCAGTTCTTC. It is translated as CASSQDRAAGGQFF.

The table lists this clone with a few counts. The V call is TRBV2, the J call TRBJ2-5, with 10 bases matching TRBD1. J gave up 5 bases and V 6 bases, and 0 bases lay outside the gene matches. The germline gives CDR1 SNHLY, CDR2 FYNNEI. The CDR3 is made up of 12 amino acids. DNA for the CDR3: TGTGCCAGCAGGGGACAGGGGGAGACCCAGTACTTC. Its protein is CASRGQGETQYF.

This rearrangement joins TRBV15 to TRBJ1-4, with 8 nucleotides matching TRBD1. V gave up 2 bases and J gave up 8 bases; unmatched junction bases: 10. Germline V gene sequence: CDR1 LNHNV, CDR2 YYDKDF (reference sequence). The CDR3 runs to 16 residues. Here the CDR3 DNA reads TGTGCCACCAGCAGACTCCCGACAGGGGCATGGGAAAAACTGTTTTTT. This sequence encodes CATSRLPTGAWEKLFF. The complete variable domain, with remaining parts taken from reference TRBV15 and TRBJ1-4, reads DAMVIQNPRYQVTQFGKPVTLSCSQTLNHNVMYWYQQKSSQAPKLLFHYYDKDFNNEADTPDNFQSRRPNTSFCFLDIRSPGLGDTAMYLCATSRLPTGAWEKLFFGSGTQLSVL.

The DNA of the CDR3 is TGTGCCAGTAGTCTGGGCCCTCCAGCGGCGAGCACAGATACGCAGTATTTT. This translates into CASSLGPPAASTDTQYF. The chain joins TRBV19 to TRBJ2-3, with D maybe TRBD2 (5 bases). Germline CDR1 and CDR2: LNHDA and SQIVND (reference sequence). The V and J ends lost 5 bases and 0 bases respectively, with 18 bases between them. This CDR3 contains 17 residues.

The V gene is TRBV2, the J gene TRBJ1-1; 7 nucleotides match TRBD1. The CDR3 contains 14 residues. Germline V gene sequence: CDR1 SNHLY, CDR2 FYNNEI. J was trimmed by 1 base and V by 5 bases; bases with no gene match: 4. CDR3 protein: CASSTGVENTEAFF. CDR3 nucleotides: TGTGCCAGCAGTACAGGGGTAGAGAACACTGAAGCTTTCTTT.

This clone came up a few times. V usage is TRBV5-8 and J usage is TRBJ1-3, with TRBD1 matching over 7 bases. The CDR3 covers 15 residues. CDR1 SGHTS and CDR2 YDEGEE come from the germline V gene. V was clipped by 4 bases and J by 8 bases; unmatched bases: 12. CDR3 sequence (DNA): TGTGCCAGCAGCCAGGGGGGCAGGTTCTTGGACACCATATATTTT. It yields the protein CASSQGGRFLDTIYF.

This sequence joins TRBV5-1 and TRBJ2-7; D is possibly TRBD1 (5 bases). This CDR3 is built from 15 residues. The germline V gene has CDR1 SGHRS and CDR2 YFSETQ. V lost 1 base and J lost 2, with 13 bases in between. The chain's CDR3 is CASSLTQQGPYEQYF. As DNA, the CDR3 is TGCGCCAGCAGCTTGACCCAGCAGGGCCCCTACGAGCAGTACTTC.

The chain has TRBV4-1 and TRBJ1-1, with D maybe TRBD1 (6 bases). The germline CDR1 and CDR2 sequences are MGHRA and YSYEKL. With 1 base removed from V and 1 base from J, the gap between germline ends came to 13 bases. This CDR3 is built from 16 residues. The CDR3 DNA follows: TGCGCCAGCAGCCAAGCTATGTACAGGGCGAACACTGAAGCTTTCTTT. Translation gives CASSQAMYRANTEAFF.

This clone has more than one count but fewer than ten. The chain uses TRBV11-2 and TRBJ1-5, with 7 bases lining up with TRBD1. The CDR3 is made up of 14 amino acids. The trim removed 1 base at V and 7 bases at J, leaving 4 bases unmatched. From germline, CDR1 is SGHAT and CDR2 FQNNGV. The DNA of the CDR3 is TGTGCCAGCAGCTTAGGAGGGGGCGGACAGCCCCAGCATTTT. Encoded protein: CASSLGGGGQPQHF.

This clone was counted a few times. The chain couples TRBV2 to TRBJ2-3; D is perhaps TRBD1 (5 bases). This CDR3 comprises 15 residues. Trimming removed 5 bases from V and 2 bases from J, with 14 bases in between. Germline-derived CDR1 and CDR2 are SNHLY and FYNNEI. CDR3: CASSSDRLYTDTQYF. DNA for the CDR3: TGTGCCAGCAGTAGCGACAGATTATACACAGATACGCAGTATTTT.

CDR3: CASRVGTGYGYTF. The CDR3 nucleotides read TGCGCCAGCAGAGTGGGGACAGGTTATGGCTACACCTTC. The chain combines TRBV10-2 with TRBJ1-2, with 8 nucleotides matching TRBD1. The CDR3 runs to 13 residues. J lost 5 bases, V lost 6 bases, and 5 bases had no gene match. CDR1 is WSHSY, CDR2 SAAADI, per germline.

The chain employs TRBV6-5 and TRBJ2-2; D is unresolved. Germline CDR1 MNHEY, CDR2 SVGAGI. The CDR3 has 14 amino acids. Trimming took 4 bases from V and 1 from J, leaving 7 bases between them. The CDR3 here is CASSLERNTGELFF. CDR3 coding DNA: TGTGCCAGCAGTTTAGAGAGGAACACCGGGGAGCTGTTTTTT.

The chain uses TRBV2 and TRBJ2-7; D is possibly TRBD2 (5 bases). V lost 6 bases to trimming and J lost 9 bases, with 24 bases between them. There are 15 residues in the CDR3. Germline values: CDR1 SNHLY, CDR2 FYNNEI. The CDR3, as DNA: TGTGCCAGCAGCATTCAGGCGGGCCTACTAGGTGGGCAGTACTTC. It codes for CASSIQAGLLGGQYF.

The V call is TRBV2, the J call TRBJ2-5, with TRBD1 matching 7 bases. Looked up from germline, CDR1 is SNHLY and CDR2 is FYNNEI. With 11 bases clipped from V and 2 bases from J, the junction kept 2 bases outside the gene matches. This CDR3 region has 11 residues. This CDR3 reads CAGQVQETQYF. CDR3 DNA: TGTGCCGGACAGGTTCAAGAGACCCAGTACTTC.

The rearrangement joins TRBV12-3 or TRBV12-4 to TRBJ1-5; D unresolved. Trimming cost V 3 bases and J 6 bases, with 6 bases left between them. The CDR3 sequence is 12 residues long. The CDR3 loop is CASSFSGQPQHF. CDR3 DNA: TGTGCCAGCAGTTTTTCGGGTCAGCCCCAGCATTTT.

This chain links TRBV3-1 (or the pseudogene TRBV3-2) with TRBJ1-2; D is uncertain. V was cut by 4 bases and J by 6 bases, with 12 bases left in between. The germline V gene encodes CDR1 LGHDT and CDR2 YNNKEL (reference sequence). This CDR3 is 13 amino acids long. The CDR3 region has the DNA TGTGCCAGCAGCCGAGGGAGGGCCGATGGCTACACCTTC. It yields the protein CASSRGRADGYTF.

In its sample, this clone was seen a few times. The chain links TRBV7-3 to TRBJ2-2, with D uncertain. Trimming took off 2 bases at V and 1 base at J, with 5 bases between the two ends. Looked up from germline, CDR1 is SGHTA and CDR2 is FQGTGA. The CDR3 length is 14 residues. CDR3 loop: CASSLFKNTGELFF. DNA for the CDR3: TGTGCCAGCAGCTTATTCAAGAACACCGGGGAGCTGTTTTTT.

The chain recombines TRBV19 with TRBJ1-6; no clear D gene. V lost 5 bases and J lost 9, with 17 bases in between. The CDR3 runs to 15 residues. Germline V gives CDR1 LNHDA, CDR2 SQIVND (reference sequence). The CDR3 spells CASSVEGRDLSPLHF. The CDR3 bases are TGTGCCAGTAGTGTCGAGGGCAGAGACCTTTCACCCCTCCACTTT.

CDR3 coding DNA: TGTGCCAGCAGCACGGACAGGGGAAGGCTAGGTGAAAAACTGTTTTTT. Its protein product is CASSTDRGRLGEKLFF. This chain connects TRBV9 to TRBJ1-4; 9 positions agree with TRBD1. Trimming took 4 bases from V and 7 from J; bases not matched to a gene: 11. CDR1 SGDLS and CDR2 YYNGEE come from the germline V gene. The CDR3 is made up of 16 amino acids.